The 4 T cell receptor beta chains below come from one sample, sequenced in a study of T cells after posttransplantation cyclophosphamide. Repertoires were generated with immunoSEQ multiplex PCR, while TCRdb's copy carries only in-frame clones and drops some. The sample lists roughly 42,000 clones; less than 95% were seen once. A marrow graft followed busulfan-fludarabine conditioning, with cyclophosphamide on days +3 and +4. The sequenced sample was PBMCs, obtained about 62 days after allogeneic stem cell transplant with posttransplant cyclophosphamide. These receptors all stem from a male patient aged 60 to 75 who received an allogeneic stem cell transplant from a related donor and was CMV-positive. Some T cells may be supplied by the graft donor.

The chain combines TRBV20-1 with TRBJ2-2; a possible D gene is TRBD2 (6 bases). This CDR3 has 11 amino acids. CDR1 and CDR2 (germline): DFQATT, SNEGSKA (reference sequence). V lost 7 bases, J lost 6 bases, and 9 bases lay in between. The CDR3 DNA reads TGCAGTGGCCTAGCGTCCGGGGAGCTGTTTTTT. Amino acid sequence: CSGLASGELFF.

The V and J genes are TRBV5-1 and TRBJ2-7; 10 bases are shared with TRBD1. CDR1 and CDR2 from the germline V gene are SGHRS and YFSETQ. The CDR3 is 15 residues long. Trimming removed 0 bases from V and 6 bases from J; junction bases left unmatched: 6. The chain's CDR3 is CASSLEGQGRREQYF. As DNA, the CDR3 is TGCGCCAGCAGCTTGGAGGGACAGGGGCGACGCGAGCAGTACTTC.

In DNA form, the CDR3 reads TGTGCCAGCGGGGGAGTCAGGGGCACCGGGGAGCTGTTTTTT. It translates to CASGGVRGTGELFF. V and J are TRBV2 and TRBJ2-2; the D gene is possibly TRBD1 (6 bases). The germline gives CDR1 SNHLY, CDR2 FYNNEI. The CDR3 consists of 14 residues. Trimming stripped 8 bases from V and 4 bases from J, with 14 bases between.

The V and J genes are TRBV5-4 and TRBJ2-3, with 14 bases matching TRBD2. The germline gives CDR1 SGHNT, CDR2 YYREEE (reference sequence). The CDR3 spans 18 residues. V lost 3 bases and J lost 0; bases outside the gene matches: 6. The CDR3 DNA follows: TGTGCCAGCAGCTCCGGGGGACTAGCGGGGGCCAGCACAGATACGCAGTATTTT. Its translation is CASSSGGLAGASTDTQYF.